Each of the 32 T cell receptor beta chains below was sequenced from the same sample in a study of cytomegalovirus exposure and HLA in healthy donors. The PCR made use of 60 Vbeta and 13 Jbeta primers. Only in-frame clones appear in the TCRdb table, and some are missing; sequencing was by immunoSEQ multiplex PCR. The sample has 95,000 to 110,000 clones; 77% are singletons. The sequenced sample consisted of PBMCs. The receptor set was obtained from a male donor in good health and CMV-seronegative.

This clone has a single count. CDR3 coding DNA: TGTGCCAGCAGCGCAGGAGTGGGACAGCTGTACCAAGAGACCCAGTACTTC. Translating it yields CASSAGVGQLYQETQYF. V gene TRBV11-2 combines with J gene TRBJ2-5; 7 bases agree with TRBD1. The V and J ends lost 5 bases and 0 bases, in that order; junction bases with no gene match: 12. Per the germline V gene, CDR1 is SGHAT and CDR2 is FQNNGV. This CDR3 is 17 amino acids long. Full variable domain (remainder filled in from reference TRBV11-2 and TRBJ2-5): EAGVAQSPRYKIIEKRQSVAFWCNPISGHATLYWYQQILGQGPKLLIQFQNNGVVDDSQLPKDRFSAERLKGVDSTLKIQPAKLEDSAVYLCASSAGVGQLYQETQYFGPGTRLLVL.

This sequence joins TRBV7-8 and TRBJ1-5, with 7 nucleotides matching TRBD1. The germline gives CDR1 SGHVS, CDR2 FQNEAQ. Trimming removed 1 base from V and 4 bases from J; junction bases left unmatched: 4. The CDR3 extends over 15 amino acids. The CDR3: CASSLGWDSNQPQHF. The CDR3 DNA follows: TGTGCCAGCAGCTTAGGATGGGACAGTAATCAGCCCCAGCATTTT.

The chain has TRBV7-2 and TRBJ2-7, with 8 bases identical to TRBD1. Germline V CDR1 and CDR2: SGHTA, FQGNSA. This CDR3 has 15 residues. The V segment lost 5 bases and the J segment 2 bases; nucleotides outside the gene matches: 8. CDR3 nucleotides: TGTGCCAGCAGCCGTGGCCAGGGGGCAACCTACGAGCAGTACTTC. Encoded protein: CASSRGQGATYEQYF.

The CDR3 is CASSLPPSSYEQYF. The CDR3 nucleotides are TGTGCCAGCAGCTTACCCCCGAGCTCCTACGAGCAGTACTTC. The chain is built from TRBV7-9 and TRBJ2-5, with D unresolved. The DNA matches TRBJ2-7 better at its end, which makes the J call doubtful. The germline V gene has CDR1 SEHNR and CDR2 FQNEAQ (reference sequence). The CDR3 runs to 14 residues.

This chain uses TRBV29-1 with TRBJ2-7; 8 bases are a match to TRBD1. The V and J ends lost 3 bases and 3 bases, in that order; junction bases with no gene match: 4. The germline V gene has CDR1 SQVTM and CDR2 ANQGSEA. The CDR3 has 13 amino acids. CDR3 bases: TGCAGCGTTGATACTGGACAGGGCTACGAGCAGTACTTC. Translation: CSVDTGQGYEQYF.

The CDR3 coding sequence is TGTGCCAGCAGCCCCCTGAGCGGAACGTACAATGAGCAGTTCTTC. Translation: CASSPLSGTYNEQFF. V gene TRBV27 combines with J gene TRBJ2-1; possible D gene TRBD2, 5 bases. Trimming cost V 6 bases and J 4 bases, with 16 bases left between them. The germline gives CDR1 MNHEY, CDR2 SMNVEV (reference sequence). The CDR3 runs to 15 residues.

This chain joins TRBV2 and TRBJ2-2; a possible D gene is TRBD1 (6 bases). V was shortened by 6 bases and J by 5 bases, with 13 bases between the two germline ends. Looked up from germline, CDR1 is SNHLY and CDR2 is FYNNEI. CDR3 length: 14 residues. The CDR3 DNA is TGTGCCAGCAGGGGGACACACTTAACCGGGGAGCTGTTTTTT. It codes for CASRGTHLTGELFF.

This clone was observed a few times. This chain uses TRBV5-1 with TRBJ1-1; D may be TRBD1 (5 bases). CDR1 is SGHRS, CDR2 YFSETQ, per germline. This CDR3 is 12 amino acids long. V was pared by 4 bases and J by 7 bases, with 11 bases between. The CDR3 spells CASSPAGGEAFF. CDR3 DNA sequence: TGCGCCAGCAGCCCGGCCGGGGGTGAAGCTTTCTTT.

The chain combines TRBV6-1 with TRBJ2-5, with 12 nucleotides matching TRBD2. The CDR3 is 15 residues long. J was trimmed by 6 bases and V by 4 bases; bases with no gene match: 6. Germline lookup yields CDR1 MNHNS and CDR2 SASEGT. This CDR3 reads CASSGLAGDRQTQYF. CDR3 nucleotides: TGTGCCAGCAGTGGACTAGCGGGAGATCGGCAGACCCAGTACTTC.

This chain connects TRBV10-3 to TRBJ2-5; D might be TRBD2 (5 bases). This CDR3 is built from 15 residues. CDR1 ENHRY and CDR2 SYGVKD come from the germline V gene. The germline V and J ends were trimmed by 3 bases and 0 bases, with 11 bases remaining between them. CDR3 bases: TGTGCCATCAGTGATTCAGCGGAGTACCAAGAGACCCAGTACTTC. Translating it yields CAISDSAEYQETQYF.

The rearrangement joins TRBV7-8 to TRBJ2-5; D call uncertain. This CDR3 has 13 amino acids. The germline gives CDR1 SGHVS, CDR2 FQNEAQ. Trimming took off 3 bases at V and 5 bases at J, with 10 bases between the two ends. The CDR3 protein is CASSFGISETQYF. The CDR3 nucleotides are TGTGCCAGCAGCTTTGGTATCAGTGAGACCCAGTACTTC.

The CDR3 sequence is CASSQLRGAGYNEQFF. CDR3 sequence (DNA): TGTGCCAGCAGCCAATTGCGGGGAGCGGGTTACAATGAGCAGTTCTTC. The J gene is TRBJ2-1, the V gene TRBV14; a weak D match, TRBD2 (6 bases). In germline, CDR1 is SGHDN, CDR2 FVKESK. With 2 bases removed from V and 4 bases from J, the gap between germline ends came to 15 bases. This CDR3 is built from 16 residues.

About this clone itself: The same CDR3 arises from other DNA sequences in this sample as well. This rearrangement joins TRBV27 to TRBJ2-7; maybe TRBD1 (6 bases). Germline V gives CDR1 MNHEY, CDR2 SMNVEV (reference sequence). The CDR3 loop spans 14 amino acids. Trimming cost V 5 bases and J 3 bases, with 14 bases left between them. In nucleotides, the CDR3 is TGTGCCAGCAGTCCTGGACAGAGTTTCTACGAGCAGTACTTC. Translated, it gives CASSPGQSFYEQYF.

The genes are TRBV5-4 and TRBJ2-7; TRBD1 might be the D (6 bases). The V end lost 4 bases, the J end lost 3 bases, and 14 bases lay between the germline ends. CDR3 size: 14 residues. Germline CDR1 SGHNT, CDR2 YYREEE (reference sequence). The CDR3 loop reads CASSTRTVIYEQYF. The CDR3 DNA reads TGTGCCAGCAGCACCAGGACAGTAATCTACGAGCAGTACTTC.

The CDR3 sequence: CASSREGNTGELFF. The CDR3 DNA reads as TGTGCCAGCAGCCGGGAGGGAAACACCGGGGAGCTGTTTTTT. The gene calls are TRBV6-5 and TRBJ2-2; 8 nucleotides agree with TRBD2. The junction had 2 bases not matched to a gene; V was cut back by 6 bases and J by 2 bases. There are 14 residues in the CDR3. Germline V CDR1 and CDR2: MNHEY, SVGAGI.

This CDR3 is CASSFRDRVQETQYF. In DNA form, the CDR3 reads TGTGCCAGCAGTTTCAGGGACAGGGTACAAGAGACCCAGTACTTC. The V call is TRBV28, the J call TRBJ2-5; 9 nucleotides line up with TRBD1. V was pared by 3 bases and J by 2 bases, with 4 bases of the junction left unmatched. The CDR3 consists of 15 residues. Looked up from germline, CDR1 is MDHEN and CDR2 is SYDVKM.

The rearrangement joins TRBV9 to TRBJ2-3, with 10 bases aligning to TRBD2. The germline CDR1 and CDR2 sequences are SGDLS and YYNGEE. With 3 bases clipped from V and 4 bases from J, the junction kept 8 bases outside the gene matches. This CDR3 is built from 16 residues. CDR3 in amino acids: CASSAASGRRADTQYF. CDR3 DNA sequence: TGTGCCAGCAGCGCCGCTAGCGGGAGAAGGGCAGATACGCAGTATTTT.

The V gene is TRBV5-8, the J gene TRBJ2-2; 13 bases agree with TRBD2. Germline lookup yields CDR1 SGHTS and CDR2 YDEGEE. The CDR3 spans 18 residues. The J segment lost 4 bases and the V segment lost 6 bases, leaving 12 bases of the junction unmatched. The CDR3 DNA reads TGTGCCAGCACGAACGGACTAGCGGGAGAATCGGGCACCGGGGAGCTGTTTTTT. Encoded protein: CASTNGLAGESGTGELFF.

This clone was recorded only once. The chain has TRBV7-9 and TRBJ2-3, with D possibly being TRBD2 (6 bases). Germline CDR1 and CDR2: SEHNR and FQNEAQ (reference sequence). The CDR3 contains 15 residues. V lost 2 bases and J 5 bases, leaving 14 bases between the germline ends. The CDR3 DNA is TGTGCCAGCAGCTTAAACATCGGGAGAGGAGATACGCAGTATTTT. Protein: CASSLNIGRGDTQYF.

V and J are TRBV28 and TRBJ2-7; 9 bases line up with TRBD1. CDR1 and CDR2 from the germline V gene are MDHEN and SYDVKM. Trimming took 4 bases from V and 5 from J; bases not matched to a gene: 15. This CDR3 spans 17 amino acids. The CDR3 sequence is CASSSADGTGRINEQYF. The DNA of the CDR3 is TGTGCCAGCAGTTCCGCCGACGGGACAGGGAGAATTAACGAGCAGTACTTC.

The V call is TRBV10-2, the J call TRBJ2-7, with no clear D. The V gene lost 6 bases and the J gene lost 1 base, with 10 bases spanning the gap. Germline CDR1 WSHSY, CDR2 SAAADI. This CDR3 has 13 residues. Here the CDR3 reads CASSPGLSYEQYF. The CDR3 coding sequence is TGCGCCAGCAGCCCCGGGTTGTCCTACGAGCAGTACTTC.

The rearrangement joins TRBV29-1 to TRBJ1-1, with 7 bases aligning to TRBD1. CDR1 SQVTM and CDR2 ANQGSEA come from the germline V gene. The CDR3 loop spans 15 amino acids. Losses at the gene ends were 2 bases for V and 1 base for J; bases not matched to a gene: 7. CDR3 sequence (DNA): TGCAGCGTTGAAATTCTGGGACAGCCGAACACTGAAGCTTTCTTT. Amino acid sequence: CSVEILGQPNTEAFF.

This rearrangement joins TRBV13 to TRBJ1-4, with TRBD1 matching over 9 bases. Germline V lookup: CDR1 PRHDT, CDR2 FYEKMQ (reference sequence). The length of the CDR3 is 13 residues. The trim removed 7 bases at V and 7 bases at J, leaving 4 bases unmatched. The CDR3 region is CASTGQGGEKLFF. The CDR3 coding sequence is TGTGCCAGCACGGGACAGGGCGGTGAAAAACTGTTTTTT.

This chain joins TRBV9 and TRBJ2-7; TRBD2 matches 8 bases. Germline V gene lookup returns CDR1 SGDLS and CDR2 YYNGEE. The junction had 5 bases not matched to a gene; V was cut back by 1 base and J by 2 bases. The CDR3 totals 15 residues. The CDR3: CASSVQASGPYEQYF. CDR3 DNA: TGTGCCAGCAGCGTACAGGCTAGCGGGCCCTACGAGCAGTACTTC.

The chain has TRBV4-1 and TRBJ1-1, with D hard to call. The CDR3 sequence is 15 residues long. V was clipped by 1 base and J by 5 bases, with 14 bases between them. Germline V gene sequence: CDR1 MGHRA, CDR2 YSYEKL. CDR3 region: CASSQGWVQWTEAFF. In DNA, the CDR3 is TGCGCCAGCAGCCAAGGGTGGGTACAGTGGACTGAAGCTTTCTTT.

CDR3 region: CASSGSLLTVGYEQYF. The CDR3 DNA is TGCGCCAGCAGCGGGTCTTTACTGACAGTAGGCTACGAGCAGTACTTC. This chain joins TRBV5-1 and TRBJ2-7, with D possibly matching TRBD1 (5 bases). CDR1 is SGHRS and CDR2 is YFSETQ in the germline V gene. The CDR3 is 16 residues long. V was trimmed by 4 bases and J by 3 bases, leaving 20 bases between them.

This chain links TRBV2 with TRBJ2-7, with D perhaps matching TRBD1 (5 bases). The length of the CDR3 is 12 residues. The V end was cut by 9 bases, the J end by 3 bases, with 12 bases between. Germline CDR1 reads SNHLY; CDR2 reads FYNNEI. The CDR3 sequence: CASTGTYYEQYF. For the CDR3, the DNA is TGTGCCAGTACAGGTACCTACTACGAGCAGTACTTC.

The gene calls are TRBV28 and TRBJ2-7; the match to TRBD1 covers 9 bases. Germline-derived CDR1 and CDR2 are MDHEN and SYDVKM. The ends lost 8 bases at V and 3 bases at J; junction bases unmatched: 11. The CDR3 covers 15 residues. CDR3 sequence reads: CASVLTGTGNYEQYF. Here the CDR3 DNA reads TGTGCCAGCGTCTTAACCGGGACAGGGAACTACGAGCAGTACTTC.

V is TRBV28 and J is TRBJ2-7; the match to TRBD1 covers 12 bases. V was clipped by 3 bases and J by 7 bases; unmatched bases: 10. The CDR3 has 16 residues. Germline V CDR1 and CDR2: MDHEN, SYDVKM. CDR3 DNA: TGTGCCAGCAGTTTGGGTTGGGGACAGGGGGCGATTGAGCAGTACTTC. As protein: CASSLGWGQGAIEQYF.

The chain employs TRBV5-8 and TRBJ2-2; possible D gene TRBD2, 6 bases. Per the germline V gene, CDR1 is SGHTS and CDR2 is YDEGEE. V lost 0 bases to trimming and J lost 6 bases, with 12 bases between them. This CDR3 has 15 amino acids. CDR3: CASSLVGGTAGELFF. Written as DNA, the CDR3 is TGTGCCAGCAGCTTGGTCGGCGGGACGGCCGGGGAGCTGTTTTTT. Filled out from reference TRBV5-8 and TRBJ2-2, the complete variable domain reads EAGVTQSPTHLIKTRGQQATLRCSPISGHTSVYWYQQALGLGLQFLLWYDEGEERNRGNFPPRFSGRQFPNYSSELNVNALELEDSALYLCASSLVGGTAGELFFGEGSRLTVL.

This clone showed up just once. The chain is built from TRBV18 and TRBJ1-2; 8 bases align to TRBD1. The V segment lost 3 bases and the J segment 5 bases; nucleotides outside the gene matches: 11. The CDR3 spans 16 residues. Germline-derived CDR1 and CDR2 are KGHSH and LQKENI. This CDR3 is CASSPRNRGRPYGYTF. CDR3 nucleotides: TGTGCCAGCTCACCTCGAAACAGGGGGAGACCGTATGGCTACACCTTC. The whole variable domain, filled in from reference TRBV18 and TRBJ1-2, reads NAGVMQNPRHLVRRRGQEARLRCSPMKGHSHVYWYRQLPEEGLKFMVYLQKENIIDESGMPKERFSAEFPKEGPSILRIQQVVRGDSAAYFCASSPRNRGRPYGYTFGSGTRLTVV.

The rearrangement joins TRBV7-9 to TRBJ2-1; 13 bases match TRBD2. The length of the CDR3 is 16 residues. V lost 2 bases, J lost 9 bases, and 7 bases stayed unmatched. CDR1 and CDR2 from the germline V gene are SEHNR and FQNEAQ (reference sequence). CDR3 residues: CASSLRTSGRAGEQFF. The CDR3 coding sequence is TGTGCCAGCAGCTTAAGAACTAGCGGGAGGGCCGGTGAGCAGTTCTTC.